The TCR beta chain described here comes from a study of T cell repertoires in cytomegalovirus infection. Overall study: It was recently identified HLA-C-restricted and well-studied HLA-B-restricted CMV epitopes that the study used. Based on public TCR beta signatures, there were indications of CMV infection and of a matching HLA type.

This CDR3 has 14 amino acids. The V gene lost 6 bases and the J gene lost 5 bases, with 16 bases spanning the gap. CDR1 is MNHEY, CDR2 SMNVEV, per germline (reference sequence). Findings of the study overall: The study found HLA-C-restricted CMV-specific TCR beta clonotypes dominating the ex vivo response. There were carriers of CMV plus the relevant HLA, and cumulative public TCR beta family frequency identified them.

TCRdb re-derived calls from the reads in MiXCR, one entry per CDR3 protein. Among 100,000 to 120,000 distinct CDR3 sequences, about 33% were seen once, and the ten largest hold around 41%. This clonotype was counted a few times. The antigen remains undetermined. The TCR originated in a human donor in good health (CMV status not recorded). Some clones in this sample may be carry-over from other donors' samples. V and J are TRBV27 and TRBJ2-5, with a weak D call TRBD2 (5 bases). The material was CD8+ T cells from cultured PBMCs, obtained from culture after CMV antigen stimulation. CDR3 DNA: TGTGCCAGCAGCATTTACGGGATTGGGGAGACCCAGTACTTC. Its translation: CASSIYGIGETQYF.